This T cell receptor beta chain was documented in a study of memory CD8 T cells in hepatitis C reinfection. In the study overall: A couple of donors cleared primary HCV but became chronic after reinfection. HCV reinfection meant a positive HCV RNA test after two negative tests at least 60 days apart. Samples before reinfection came 55 to 20 weeks prior to detection.

Sequenced by immunoSEQ multiplex PCR; TCRdb stores in-frame clones only, minus some. The sample consists of approximately 52,000 clones, 85% to 90% of them appearing once. Time point here: pre-reinfection, 55 to 20 weeks before reinfection detection. No in vitro expansion preceded TCR sequencing of the sorted cells. Donors came from people who inject drugs enrolled in HEPCO, Canada. This TCR came from a young man with hepatitis C virus infection. Sequencing was carried out using naive CD8+ T cells sorted from blood.

In DNA, the CDR3 is TGTGCCAGCAGTCAGGGTCACGTGAACACTGAAGCTTTCTTT. Translating gives CASSQGHVNTEAFF. The chain carries TRBV6-5 and TRBJ1-1; TRBD1 is a possible D gene (5 bases). This CDR3 comprises 14 residues. The ends were cut back, 5 bases at V and 0 bases at J, with 10 bases in the middle. CDR1 is MNHEY and CDR2 is SVGAGI in the germline V gene.